This is a list of T cell receptor beta chains from one sample in a study of blood T cell repertoires in COVID-19. TCRdb's copy holds only in-frame clones and misses some; the assay was immunoSEQ multiplex PCR. The sample lists approximately 30,000 clones, more than 80% occurring once. Material for sequencing was peripheral blood. The receptors come from a human donor in a cohort sampled during active COVID-19. The CDR3 runs from the conserved cysteine through the conserved F or W. Fields, in order: clone size, V gene, D gene, J gene, CDR3 DNA, CDR3 protein. D genes are given only for firm matches. For some rows the clone size is stated as once, few or many, or as a class when expanded; others skip it.

size: -
V: TRBV5-4
D: -
J: TRBJ2-5
DNA: TGTGCCAGCAGCTTGGCGGAGACCCAGTACTTC
CDR3: CASSLAETQYF

size: once
V: TRBV20-1
D: -
J: TRBJ1-1
DNA: TGCAGTGCAAAAGGACAGACCGAAGCTTTCTTT
CDR3: CSAKGQTEAFF

size: -
V: TRBV5-1
D: -
J: TRBJ1-1
DNA: TGCGCCAGCAGCTCTAGCTCGAGAGAGAACACTGAAGCTTTCTTT
CDR3: CASSSSSRENTEAFF

size: -
V: TRBV2
D: TRBD1
J: TRBJ1-6
DNA: TGTGCCAGCAGTAACAGGGGAAGCTCCTATAATTCACCCCTCCACTTT
CDR3: CASSNRGSSYNSPLHF

size: -
V: TRBV9
D: TRBD2
J: TRBJ2-1
DNA: TGTGCCAGCAGCGTAGACGGCGGGGGGGCTTATGAGCAGTTCTTC
CDR3: CASSVDGGGAYEQFF

size: -
V: TRBV7-6
D: -
J: TRBJ2-7
DNA: TGTGCCAGCAGCTTAGTGGGTCCCGACGGCGCGGGGAGGTCCTACGAGCAGTACTTC
CDR3: CASSLVGPDGAGRSYEQYF

size: -
V: TRBV11-2
D: -
J: TRBJ1-6
DNA: TGTGCCAGCAGCTACCTAAAACAGAATTCACCCCTCCACTTT
CDR3: CASSYLKQNSPLHF

size: -
V: TRBV19
D: TRBD2
J: TRBJ2-3
DNA: TGTGCCAGTAGATCCCCCCTGTTGCGGGGGGACCGGGATACGCAGTATTTT
CDR3: CASRSPLLRGDRDTQYF

size: -
V: TRBV5-4
D: -
J: TRBJ1-5
DNA: TGTGCCAGCAGCTTGCCAGATCAGCCCCAGCATTTT
CDR3: CASSLPDQPQHF

size: -
V: TRBV14
D: -
J: TRBJ2-6
DNA: TGTGCCAGCAGCCAACAGGGGACTGGGGCCAACGTCCTGACTTTC
CDR3: CASSQQGTGANVLTF

size: -
V: TRBV5-4
D: -
J: TRBJ2-3
DNA: TGTGCCAGCAGCTTGGACAGGATGGGAGATACGCAGTATTTT
CDR3: CASSLDRMGDTQYF

size: -
V: TRBV18
D: -
J: TRBJ1-2
DNA: TGTGCCAGCTCACCACCGTCCAGGGATGGCTACACCTTC
CDR3: CASSPPSRDGYTF

size: -
V: TRBV5-1
D: -
J: TRBJ2-3
DNA: TGCGCCAGCGCAGGGTTCACAGTATCAGATACGCAGTATTTT
CDR3: CASAGFTVSDTQYF

size: -
V: TRBV27
D: -
J: TRBJ1-5
DNA: TGTGCCAGCAGCCCAGGGGTTGGCAATCAGCCCCAGCATTTT
CDR3: CASSPGVGNQPQHF

size: once
V: TRBV7-8
D: -
J: TRBJ1-2
DNA: TGTGCCAGCAGCCTGACAGAGATCTCGGGCTACACCTTC
CDR3: CASSLTEISGYTF

size: -
V: TRBV6-2/TRBV6-3
D: -
J: TRBJ1-2
DNA: TGTGCCAGCAGTTACTTCCAGGGAAACTATGGCTACACCTTC
CDR3: CASSYFQGNYGYTF

size: -
V: TRBV2
D: TRBD1
J: TRBJ2-1
DNA: TGTGCCAGCAGTCTTACCGGGACAGGGAACAATGAGCAGTTCTTC
CDR3: CASSLTGTGNNEQFF

size: -
V: TRBV5-1
D: TRBD1
J: TRBJ2-7
DNA: TGCGCCAGCAGCTTGGCCACGGGACAGGTAGAGCAGTACTTC
CDR3: CASSLATGQVEQYF

size: -
V: TRBV18
D: -
J: TRBJ2-3
DNA: TGTGCCAGCTCAAGGAACACCAACCTAGCCGATACGCAGTATTTT
CDR3: CASSRNTNLADTQYF

size: -
V: TRBV7-8
D: TRBD1
J: TRBJ2-5
DNA: TGTGCCAGCAGCAAACACTCCAGGACAGGGGGCTTGGAGACCCAGTACTTC
CDR3: CASSKHSRTGGLETQYF

size: -
V: TRBV10-1
D: TRBD2
J: TRBJ2-3
DNA: TGCGCCACCGGACAAACTAGCGGGGGAGGACCCGACACAGATACGCAGTATTTT
CDR3: CATGQTSGGGPDTDTQYF

size: -
V: TRBV4-1
D: -
J: TRBJ1-4
DNA: TGCGCCAGCAGCCAAGAACTAGGGAAAGGGGGAGAAAAACTGTTTTTT
CDR3: CASSQELGKGGEKLFF

size: -
V: TRBV2
D: TRBD2
J: TRBJ2-1
DNA: TGTGCCAGCAGTGAAGGGTATGGGGAGCGGGGGGGCCTGATGAATGAGCAGTTCTTC
CDR3: CASSEGYGERGGLMNEQFF

size: -
V: TRBV7-9
D: -
J: TRBJ1-2
DNA: TGTGCCAGCAGCCCCCGGGGGGGGACTGGCTACACCTTC
CDR3: CASSPRGGTGYTF

size: -
V: TRBV29-1
D: -
J: TRBJ1-2
DNA: TGCAGCGTTGAAGGTGGCGCACGGGGTCCCTATGGCTACACCTTC
CDR3: CSVEGGARGPYGYTF

size: -
V: TRBV19
D: -
J: TRBJ1-5
DNA: TGTGCCAGTAGTAGGGAGTGGAGGCATAGCAATCAGCCCCAGCATTTT
CDR3: CASSREWRHSNQPQHF

size: -
V: TRBV7-2
D: -
J: TRBJ1-2
DNA: TGTGCCAGCAGCTTCGGGACACATGGCTACACCTTC
CDR3: CASSFGTHGYTF

size: -
V: TRBV4-1
D: TRBD1
J: TRBJ1-2
DNA: TGCGCCAGCAGCCATCCCTTTAGGGACAGGGAGGGCTACACCTTC
CDR3: CASSHPFRDREGYTF

size: -
V: TRBV6-5
D: TRBD1
J: TRBJ1-4
DNA: TGTGCCAGCAGGAAGACACTACAGGGGGATGAAAAACTGTTTTTT
CDR3: CASRKTLQGDEKLFF

size: -
V: TRBV19
D: -
J: TRBJ2-5
DNA: TGTGCCAGTAGTACACTAGCCCAAGAGACCCAGTACTTC
CDR3: CASSTLAQETQYF

size: -
V: TRBV7-9
D: -
J: TRBJ2-7
DNA: TGTGCCAGCAGCTCAGCAGGGGTCGGCCTTTACGAGCAGTACTTC
CDR3: CASSSAGVGLYEQYF

size: -
V: TRBV10-3
D: -
J: TRBJ2-7
DNA: TGTGCCATCAGTGAGGTCAGGCGAACCTACGAGCAGTACTTC
CDR3: CAISEVRRTYEQYF

size: -
V: TRBV4-1
D: -
J: TRBJ2-7
DNA: TGCGCCAGCAGACAAAGTTTCGGGACTGACTATTACGAGCAGTACTTC
CDR3: CASRQSFGTDYYEQYF

size: -
V: TRBV2
D: -
J: TRBJ2-3
DNA: TGTGCCAGCATTAAAATTAGCACAGATACGCAGTATTTT
CDR3: CASIKISTDTQYF

size: -
V: TRBV7-2
D: TRBD1
J: TRBJ1-2
DNA: TGTGCCAGCAGCCTAGACAGGGCTAACTATGGCTACACCTTC
CDR3: CASSLDRANYGYTF

size: few
V: TRBV5-5
D: -
J: TRBJ1-2
DNA: TGTGCCAGCAGCTTGTATGCAGGGAACTATGGCTACACCTTC
CDR3: CASSLYAGNYGYTF

size: -
V: TRBV30
D: TRBD1
J: TRBJ1-1
DNA: TGTGCCTGGTTCAGGCAGACAGGGGCGACGCGGATAGCTTTCTTT
CDR3: CAWFRQTGATRIAFF

size: -
V: TRBV2
D: -
J: TRBJ2-3
DNA: TGTGCCAGCAGAGAATCTAGGGATACGCAGTATTTT
CDR3: CASRESRDTQYF

size: -
V: TRBV18
D: -
J: TRBJ2-2
DNA: TGTGCCAGCTCCCTTAGCGGCCCAGACACCGGGGAGCTGTTTTTT
CDR3: CASSLSGPDTGELFF

size: -
V: TRBV7-2
D: -
J: TRBJ2-7
DNA: TGTGCCAGCAGCTTAGGGGACTCCGGGTCCTACGAGCAGTACTTC
CDR3: CASSLGDSGSYEQYF

size: -
V: TRBV5-5
D: -
J: TRBJ1-2
DNA: TGTGCCAGCACCCAAGGCAGGATGACCTATGGCTACACCTTC
CDR3: CASTQGRMTYGYTF

size: -
V: TRBV7-9
D: -
J: TRBJ1-5
DNA: TGTGCCAGCAGTCAACGGACAGACCATCAGCCCCAGCATTTT
CDR3: CASSQRTDHQPQHF

size: -
V: TRBV19
D: -
J: TRBJ1-1
DNA: TGTGCCAGTAGTCAGGGGAGGAACACTGAAGCTTTCTTT
CDR3: CASSQGRNTEAFF

size: -
V: TRBV5-1
D: TRBD1
J: TRBJ2-3
DNA: TGCGCCAGCAGCAAACAAGGGACAGGGGGAGCGGGAGATACGCAGTATTTT
CDR3: CASSKQGTGGAGDTQYF

size: once
V: TRBV18
D: -
J: TRBJ2-6
DNA: TGTGCCAGCTCACCCGCAAAAACAGGGCTTGGGGCCAACGTCCTGACTTTC
CDR3: CASSPAKTGLGANVLTF

size: -
V: TRBV7-2
D: -
J: TRBJ2-3
DNA: TGTGCCAGCAGCTTCGGGCGGGGGCCAGATACGCAGTATTTT
CDR3: CASSFGRGPDTQYF